The TCR beta chain under discussion was sequenced for a study of neoadjuvant anti-PD-1 for oral cavity cancer. V lost 5 bases, J lost 6 bases, and 29 bases lay in between. The CDR3 has 18 amino acids. Germline CDR1 SGHNT, CDR2 YYREEE (reference sequence). Produced via immunoSEQ multiplex PCR; TCRdb's table is partial and in-frame only. Seen here are approximately 10,000 clones, around 62% observed once, and the top ten hold about 4.5%. Time point given: after neoadjuvant nivolumab, at surgical resection. Patients had newly diagnosed, untreated stage II-IVA oral cavity squamous cell carcinoma. This TCR was recovered from a person aged 35-79 years with oral cavity squamous cell carcinoma. The sequenced sample was PBMCs, obtained after nivolumab (anti-PD-1) treatment. The V call is TRBV5-4, the J call TRBJ1-1; D gene unclear. This CDR3 reads CASSLQRGGWGGDAEAFF. The CDR3 coding sequence is TGTGCCAGCAGTCTGCAGCGGGGTGGGTGGGGAGGTGACGCTGAAGCTTTCTTT.